What follows are 3 T cell receptor beta chains derived from one specimen sequenced in a study of OX40 agonist ivuxolimab in advanced cancers. Here immunoSEQ multiplex PCR was the method, and the copy in TCRdb shows in-frame clones only, minus some. The sample has about 78,000 clones, almost 95% seen once. The sample here was CD4+ or CD8+ T cells sorted from blood, taken in a trial of the OX40 agonist ivuxolimab. Receptors originate from an adult with an advanced solid tumor such as melanoma, head and neck, liver or kidney cancer.

This chain joins TRBV28 and TRBJ2-5, with TRBD1 matching over 7 bases. Germline lookup yields CDR1 MDHEN and CDR2 SYDVKM. With V trimmed by 8 bases and J by 7 bases, 7 bases remained unmatched. CDR3 length equals 12 residues. CDR3 loop: CASGSRTGTQYF. CDR3 in DNA: TGTGCCAGCGGAAGCAGGACAGGGACCCAGTACTTC.

This sequence joins TRBV6-4 and TRBJ2-1; 7 bases agree with TRBD1. Germline lookup yields CDR1 MRHNA and CDR2 SNTAGT. There are 14 residues in the CDR3. With 6 bases clipped from V and 5 bases from J, the junction kept 7 bases outside the gene matches. CDR3 amino acids: CASSRQGVDNEQFF. CDR3 nucleotide sequence: TGTGCCAGCAGCCGACAGGGCGTGGACAATGAGCAGTTCTTC.

For the CDR3, the DNA is TGTGCCAGCAGCCCACTAGCGGGGGGGGGAGATACGCAGTATTTT. It is translated as CASSPLAGGGDTQYF. The chain combines TRBV11-2 with TRBJ2-3; 13 bases match TRBD2. The CDR3 is 15 amino acids. V trimming: 5 bases; J trimming: 5 bases; junction bases outside the gene matches: 4. From germline, CDR1 is SGHAT and CDR2 FQNNGV.